This T cell receptor beta chain was identified during a study of long-term antiretroviral therapy in people with HIV. Germline-derived CDR1 and CDR2 are MDHEN and SYDVKM. The CDR3 contains 12 residues. V was shortened by 2 bases and J by 9 bases, with 8 bases between the two germline ends. Version v3.0 of the immunoSEQ assay ran at survey level. Some clones are missing from TCRdb's copy, which holds only in-frame ones; the method was immunoSEQ multiplex PCR. The sample has 20,000 to 30,000 clones; about nine tenths are singletons. Sequenced here: unsorted PBMCs, sampled 1.8 years before starting antiretroviral therapy. The gene calls are TRBV28 and TRBJ1-5; D call uncertain. The TCR was taken from a man over 45 with HIV. The CDR3 nucleotides read TGTGCCAGCAGTTTACTACGGGGGCCCCAGCATTTT. Amino acids: CASSLLRGPQHF.